This is a list of T cell receptor beta chains from one sample in a study of identifying expanded T cells in peripheral blood. The protocol was immunoSEQ multiplex PCR, while the TCRdb copy is restricted to in-frame clones and leaves out a portion. The sample yields under 70,000 clones, approximately 87% seen once. The source material was blood. Source of these receptors: a person between 18 and 75 years old in good health. Each CDR3 is given with its conserved first and last residue. D genes are given only for firm matches. Clone size is not always given. Where it is, it says once, few, many or a class for expanded clones.

v_gene	d_gene	j_gene	abundance	CDR3aa	CDR3nt
TRBV7-2	-	TRBJ2-1	-	CASSRPIDGEQFF	TGTGCCAGCAGCCGCCCAATAGATGGTGAGCAGTTCTTC
TRBV5-7	TRBD2	TRBJ2-7	-	CASGLAGDEQYF	TGTGCCAGCGGGCTAGCGGGAGACGAGCAGTACTTC
TRBV28	-	TRBJ1-5	once	CASSFGSNQPQHF	TGTGCCAGCAGTTTTGGTAGCAATCAGCCCCAGCATTTT
TRBV6-4	-	TRBJ1-2	few	CASSDSEGDGYTF	TGTGCCAGCAGTGACTCCGAGGGAGATGGCTACACCTTC
TRBV28	-	TRBJ1-2	-	CASSDSRPHYGYTF	TGTGCCAGCAGCGACAGCCGTCCTCACTATGGCTACACCTTC
TRBV7-3	-	TRBJ2-3	once	CASSLRNWDTDTQYF	TGTGCCAGCAGCTTAAGGAATTGGGACACAGATACGCAGTATTTT
TRBV5-6	TRBD2	TRBJ2-7	-	CASSLWASGGLIYEQYF	TGTGCCAGCAGCTTGTGGGCTAGCGGGGGGCTCATCTACGAGCAGTACTTC
TRBV30	TRBD1	TRBJ2-7	-	CAWSPRDRVDEQYF	TGTGCCTGGAGCCCTCGGGACAGGGTCGACGAGCAGTACTTC
TRBV30	TRBD1	TRBJ2-7	-	CAWTPRVRDRGGKQYF	TGTGCCTGGACGCCACGGGTCCGGGACAGGGGGGGTAAGCAGTACTTC
TRBV6-4	TRBD2	TRBJ2-3	-	CASSFSGEGTDTQYF	TGTGCCAGCAGTTTCAGCGGGGAGGGCACAGATACGCAGTATTTT
TRBV5-5	-	TRBJ1-1	medium-sized	CASSHMTGNTEAFF	TGTGCCAGCAGCCACATGACAGGGAACACTGAAGCTTTCTTT
TRBV5-1	-	TRBJ2-3	-	CASSPGRTSRTDTQYF	TGCGCCAGCAGCCCTGGGAGGACCTCCCGGACAGATACGCAGTATTTT
TRBV10-3	TRBD1	TRBJ2-5	-	CAISQRQGLGETQYF	TGTGCCATCAGTCAGCGACAGGGGTTGGGAGAGACCCAGTACTTC
TRBV5-1	TRBD1	TRBJ2-7	-	CASSLADRVYEQYF	TGCGCCAGCAGCTTGGCGGACAGGGTCTACGAGCAGTACTTC
TRBV7-3	TRBD2	TRBJ2-3	-	CASSLTGTSGTDTQYF	TGTGCCAGCAGCTTAACGGGGACTAGCGGCACAGATACGCAGTATTTT
TRBV19	TRBD2	TRBJ2-1	-	CASSIGRLAGGPYNEQFF	TGTGCCAGTAGTATAGGCCGACTAGCGGGGGGGCCATACAATGAGCAGTTCTTC
TRBV28	TRBD1	TRBJ1-5	few	CASSLGQGWSQPQHF	TGTGCCAGCAGTCTCGGACAGGGGTGGTCTCAGCCCCAGCATTTT
TRBV18	TRBD1	TRBJ2-5	-	CASSTGTGAETQYF	TGTGCCAGCTCAACCGGGACAGGGGCAGAGACCCAGTACTTC
TRBV10-3	TRBD1	TRBJ1-1	-	CASKKGQGDTEAFF	TGTGCCTCCAAGAAGGGACAGGGAGACACTGAAGCTTTCTTT
TRBV15	-	TRBJ2-7	few	CATSRDFIGGYEQYF	TGTGCCACCAGCAGAGATTTTATAGGAGGGTACGAGCAGTACTTC
TRBV6-1	-	TRBJ2-5	-	CASSGNSGETQYF	TGTGCCAGCAGTGGAAACAGCGGGGAGACCCAGTACTTC
TRBV5-1	-	TRBJ1-1	few	CASSSRGRTNTEAFF	TGCGCCAGCAGCTCACGGGGACGGACGAACACTGAAGCTTTCTTT
TRBV6-1	-	TRBJ2-6	-	CASSGTSGANVLTF	TGTGCCAGCTCGGGGACATCTGGGGCCAACGTCCTGACTTTC
TRBV11-2	-	TRBJ2-5	-	CASSNTQSQETQYF	TGTGCCAGCAGCAATACACAAAGCCAAGAGACCCAGTACTTC
TRBV18	-	TRBJ2-7	-	CASSRVGVGEQYF	TGTGCCAGCTCCCGCGTGGGTGTGGGCGAGCAGTACTTC
TRBV7-9	-	TRBJ2-1	-	CASSLGGLNNEQFF	TGTGCCAGCAGCTTGGGGGGCCTGAACAATGAGCAGTTCTTC
TRBV13	TRBD2	TRBJ2-5	-	CASSLQSGNGQETQYF	TGTGCCAGCAGCTTACAAAGCGGGAATGGCCAAGAGACCCAGTACTTC
TRBV5-4	-	TRBJ2-7	-	CASSLGASGAGTYEQYF	TGTGCCAGCAGCTTGGGGGCCTCGGGGGCGGGCACCTACGAGCAGTACTTC